This TCR beta chain emerged from a study of identical twins. Per germline, CDR1 SGHTA and CDR2 FQGNSA. The V gene lost 5 bases and the J gene lost 4 bases, with 18 bases spanning the gap. The CDR3 sequence is 15 residues long. Notes on this clonotype: Its target is not known.

Using its own MiXCR run on the 5' RACE reads, TCRdb lists one record per CDR3 protein. This table holds about 190,000 distinct CDR3 sequences, 15% found once. Study outcomes and limitations: Memory repertoires lacked the insertion deficit that abundant cord blood beta clonotypes showed. Models, which agreed with sharing between unrelated individuals, nonetheless underestimated the out-of-frame TCR alpha sharing seen in monozygotic twins.

These same records also appear under a second study, on T cells expressing NK-cell markers. As reported in that work: Topping the CD3+CD56-NKG2C+ fraction as well were these clonotypes, in a handful of donors.

Specimen: CD8+ T cells sorted from blood. The chain uses TRBV7-2 and TRBJ2-7; D ambiguous. This TCR was sampled from a woman under 30 in good health. The CDR3 region has the DNA TGTGCCAGCAGCCCAGTGTGGTCAGAACTATACGAGCAGTACTTC. The encoded protein is CASSPVWSELYEQYF. Full variable domain (missing parts from reference TRBV7-2 and TRBJ2-7): GAGVSQSPSNKVTEKGKDVELRCDPISGHTALYWYRQSLGQGLEFLIYFQGNSAPDKSGLPSDRFSAERTGGSVSTLTIQRTQQEDSAVYLCASSPVWSELYEQYFGPGTRLTVT.